A selection of T cell receptor beta chains follows, all from one sample in a study of technical replicates of blood from a few donors. The data were produced by immunoSEQ multiplex PCR, yet TCRdb's version contains in-frame clones alone and is incomplete. The table has 75,000 to 100,000 clones, roughly 94% seen once; the top ten hold around 0.37%. Sequenced: T cells isolated from PBMCs. The receptor set was obtained from a human donor in good health. Each CDR3 is given with its conserved first and last residue. A D gene is named only where the DNA matches it firmly. Clone sizes are given selectively: once, few, many, or a class where the clone is expanded.

cdr3_aa	cdr3_nt	d_call	clone_size	v_call	j_call
CASSLLQGAVAF	TGTGCCAGCAGCCTACTACAGGGCGCTGTGGCCTTC	NA	NA	TRBV9	TRBJ1-2
CASSLQPGQLYEQYF	TGCGCCAGCAGCCTTCAGCCGGGACAGCTCTACGAGCAGTACTTC	TRBD1	NA	TRBV4-1	TRBJ2-7
CAWRLGGNEKLFF	TGTGCCTGGAGGTTAGGGGGAAATGAAAAACTGTTTTTT	NA	NA	TRBV30	TRBJ1-4
CASSEGSGTYNEQFF	TGTGCCAGCAGCGAAGGAAGCGGTACCTACAATGAGCAGTTCTTC	NA	NA	TRBV2	TRBJ2-1
CASGAQPQHF	TGTGCCAGTGGGGCTCAGCCCCAGCATTTT	NA	NA	TRBV6-5	TRBJ1-5
CASSLTQGAVGELFF	TGTGCCAGCAGCCTTACACAGGGGGCGGTCGGGGAGCTGTTTTTT	TRBD1	NA	TRBV14	TRBJ2-2
CASSVSGTGGNTIYF	TGTGCCAGCAGCGTTTCCGGGACAGGGGGAAACACCATATATTTT	TRBD1	NA	TRBV9	TRBJ1-3
CASSQGAGPYGYTF	TGCGCCAGCAGCCAAGGCGCGGGGCCCTATGGCTACACCTTC	NA	NA	TRBV4-3	TRBJ1-2
CASTVQGQYNEQFF	TGTGCCAGCACAGTACAGGGACAATACAATGAGCAGTTCTTC	NA	NA	TRBV27	TRBJ2-1
CASGSWTGGTGELFF	TGTGCTAGTGGTAGCTGGACAGGGGGCACCGGGGAGCTGTTTTTT	TRBD1	NA	TRBV12-5	TRBJ2-2
CASDKGVRAFF	TGTGCCAGCGATAAGGGAGTAAGAGCTTTCTTT	NA	NA	TRBV7-3	TRBJ1-1
CASGTDSNTGELFF	TGTGCCAGCGGGACAGATTCCAACACCGGGGAGCTGTTTTTT	TRBD1	NA	TRBV2	TRBJ2-2
CASFNRVEGYTF	TGTGCCAGCTTTAACAGGGTAGAAGGCTACACCTTC	NA	NA	TRBV6-1	TRBJ1-2
CASSLVAANTGELFF	TGCGCCAGCAGCTTGGTAGCGGCGAACACCGGGGAGCTGTTTTTT	NA	NA	TRBV5-1	TRBJ2-2
CASSTSRGTGETQYF	TGTGCCAGTAGTACAAGCCGCGGCACAGGAGAGACCCAGTACTTC	NA	NA	TRBV19	TRBJ2-5
CASTSAGRATNEKLFF	TGTGCCAGCACCAGCGCCGGGAGAGCAACTAATGAAAAACTGTTTTTT	NA	NA	TRBV5-8	TRBJ1-4
CAWGGLAGFEQYF	TGTGCCTGGGGTGGACTAGCGGGATTCGAGCAGTACTTC	TRBD2	NA	TRBV30	TRBJ2-7
CASSNDRGEQYF	TGTGCCAGCAGCAATGACAGGGGGGAGCAGTACTTC	TRBD1	NA	TRBV11-3	TRBJ2-7
CASSYSGSGLSYEQYF	TGTGCCAGCAGTTACTCGGGTAGCGGGCTTAGCTACGAGCAGTACTTC	TRBD2	NA	TRBV6-5	TRBJ2-7
CASSQFLGQAPSYEQYF	TGTGCCAGCAGTCAATTCCTAGGACAGGCCCCATCCTACGAGCAGTACTTC	TRBD1	NA	TRBV27	TRBJ2-7
CASSYGAGNQPQHF	TGTGCCAGCAGTTACGGGGCAGGGAATCAGCCCCAGCATTTT	NA	NA	TRBV6-6	TRBJ1-5
CATSQSRAVTEAFF	TGTGCCACCAGTCAGTCCAGGGCGGTCACTGAAGCTTTCTTT	NA	NA	TRBV15	TRBJ1-1
CASRRGGDTQYF	TGTGCCAGCAGACGAGGTGGCGATACGCAGTATTTT	NA	NA	TRBV6-1	TRBJ2-3
CASSPTGLNEKLFF	TGTGCCAGCAGCCCGACAGGGCTAAATGAAAAACTGTTTTTT	TRBD1	NA	TRBV5-6	TRBJ1-4
CASSGAGTISYEQYF	TGCGCCAGCAGTGGGGCAGGGACTATCTCCTACGAGCAGTACTTC	TRBD2	NA	TRBV5-1	TRBJ2-7
CASSPRRGAYEQYF	TGTGCCAGCAGCCCTAGGCGGGGGGCCTACGAGCAGTACTTC	TRBD2	NA	TRBV7-2	TRBJ2-7
CASSHRSNQPQHF	TGCGCCAGCAGCCACAGGAGCAATCAGCCCCAGCATTTT	NA	NA	TRBV4-1	TRBJ1-5
CASSLARQGTTDTRYF	TGCGCCAGCAGCTTGGCCAGGCAGGGGACCACAGATACGCGGTATTTT	NA	NA	TRBV5-1	TRBJ2-3
CASSGNREIVVQHF	TGTGCCAGCAGTGGGAACAGGGAAATTGTGGTCCAGCATTTT	NA	NA	TRBV2	TRBJ1-5
CASSQGLAFEDIQYF	TGTGCCAGCAGCCAAGGATTAGCTTTTGAAGACATTCAGTACTTC	NA	NA	TRBV4-2	TRBJ2-4
CASSFEENYGYTF	TGTGCCAGCAGCTTTGAAGAGAACTATGGCTACACCTTC	NA	NA	TRBV5-4	TRBJ1-2
CASSGSGTGNTEAFF	TGTGCCAGCAGTGGATCCGGGACAGGGAACACTGAAGCTTTCTTT	TRBD1	NA	TRBV6-6	TRBJ1-1
CATSGPSGTGELFF	TGTGCCACCAGCGGCCCTAGCGGCACCGGGGAGCTGTTTTTT	TRBD2	NA	TRBV15	TRBJ2-2
CASSRPGQGVFGYTF	TGTGCCAGCAGCCGACCGGGACAGGGGGTATTCGGCTACACCTTC	TRBD1	NA	TRBV4-2	TRBJ1-2
CASTRAGGYETQYF	TGTGCCAGCACTAGAGCGGGAGGGTATGAGACCCAGTACTTC	TRBD2	NA	TRBV9	TRBJ2-5
CASSGGQALNTEAFF	TGTGCCAGCAGCGGGGGACAGGCCTTGAACACTGAAGCTTTCTTT	TRBD1	NA	TRBV9	TRBJ1-1
CAIPSKGLAGGPYNEQFF	TGTGCCATCCCATCCAAGGGGCTAGCGGGAGGGCCCTACAATGAGCAGTTCTTC	TRBD2	NA	TRBV10-3	TRBJ2-1
CASSQRQREAFF	TGTGCCAGCAGCCAACGACAGAGAGAAGCTTTCTTT	NA	NA	TRBV5-6	TRBJ1-1
CASSLRSTYEQYF	TGTGCCAGCAGCTTACGCAGTACCTACGAGCAGTACTTC	NA	NA	TRBV13	TRBJ2-7
CASSVMRGTSAPDTQYF	TGTGCCAGCAGCGTAATGCGGGGGACTAGCGCCCCAGATACGCAGTATTTT	TRBD2	NA	TRBV9	TRBJ2-3
CSAPGLAIGDTQYF	TGCAGCGCGCCGGGACTAGCGATAGGAGATACGCAGTATTTT	TRBD2	NA	TRBV29-1	TRBJ2-3
CASSTGTSYEQYF	TGCGCCAGCAGTACCGGGACTAGCTACGAGCAGTACTTC	TRBD2	NA	TRBV5-1	TRBJ2-7
CASSTGGGSSYEQYF	TGCGCCAGCAGCACTGGAGGCGGGAGCTCCTACGAGCAGTACTTC	TRBD2	NA	TRBV5-1	TRBJ2-7
CASSLGFAGGPTREQYF	TGTGCCAGCAGCTTAGGATTTGCGGGAGGCCCCACGAGGGAGCAGTACTTC	TRBD2	NA	TRBV7-6	TRBJ2-7
CASTMNTEAFF	TGTGCCAGTACCATGAACACTGAAGCTTTCTTT	NA	NA	TRBV19	TRBJ1-1
CASSQDRTPGPQHF	TGCGCCAGCAGCCAAGACCGAACTCCCGGTCCCCAGCATTTT	NA	few	TRBV4-3	TRBJ1-5
CASSAPATDMQETQYF	TGTGCCAGCAGCGCCCCGGCGACGGACATGCAAGAGACCCAGTACTTC	NA	NA	TRBV9	TRBJ2-5
CASSPRGTHTEAFF	TGTGCCAGCAGCCCTCGGGGGACCCACACTGAAGCTTTCTTT	NA	NA	TRBV27	TRBJ1-1
CAAGPNYGYTF	TGTGCCGCAGGGCCTAACTATGGCTACACCTTC	NA	NA	TRBV28	TRBJ1-2
CASSPIVPLNTEAFF	TGTGCCAGCAGCCCAATAGTGCCACTGAACACTGAAGCTTTCTTT	NA	NA	TRBV6-1	TRBJ1-1
CASSPQREVSSNEQFF	TGTGCCAGCTCACCTCAGCGGGAGGTGTCTTCGAATGAGCAGTTCTTC	TRBD2	NA	TRBV18	TRBJ2-1
CASSLGLTNTGELFF	TGTGCCAGCAGCTTAGGCCTAACGAACACCGGGGAGCTGTTTTTT	NA	NA	TRBV13	TRBJ2-2
CASSILAGAGGELFF	TGTGCCAGTAGTATCCTAGCGGGAGCGGGCGGGGAGCTGTTTTTT	TRBD2	NA	TRBV19	TRBJ2-2
CASSHRQGRQETQYF	TGCGCCAGCAGCCATAGACAGGGGAGGCAAGAGACCCAGTACTTC	TRBD1	once	TRBV5-1	TRBJ2-5